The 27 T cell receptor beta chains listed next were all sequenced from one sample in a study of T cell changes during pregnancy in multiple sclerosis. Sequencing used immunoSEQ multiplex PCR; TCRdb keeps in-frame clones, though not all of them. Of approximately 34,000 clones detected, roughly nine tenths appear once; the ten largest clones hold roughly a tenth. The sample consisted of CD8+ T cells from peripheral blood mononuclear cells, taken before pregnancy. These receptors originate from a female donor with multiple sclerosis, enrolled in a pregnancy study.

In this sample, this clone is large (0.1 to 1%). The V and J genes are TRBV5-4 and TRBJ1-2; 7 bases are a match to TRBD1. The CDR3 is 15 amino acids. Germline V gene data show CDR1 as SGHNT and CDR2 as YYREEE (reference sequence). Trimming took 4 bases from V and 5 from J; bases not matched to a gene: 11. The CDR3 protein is CASSDLIRGEYGYTF. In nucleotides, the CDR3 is TGTGCCAGCAGCGACTTAATCAGGGGGGAATATGGCTACACCTTC.

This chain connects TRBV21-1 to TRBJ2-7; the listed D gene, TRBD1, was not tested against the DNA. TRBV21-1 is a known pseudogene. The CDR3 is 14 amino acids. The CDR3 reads CASSPGQGVNEQYF. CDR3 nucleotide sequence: TGTGCCAGCAGCCCGGGACAGGGGGTAAACGAGCAGTACTTC.

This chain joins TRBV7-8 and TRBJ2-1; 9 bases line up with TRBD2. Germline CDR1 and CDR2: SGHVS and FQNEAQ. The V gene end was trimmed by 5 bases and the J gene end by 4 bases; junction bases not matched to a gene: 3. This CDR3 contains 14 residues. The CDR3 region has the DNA TGTGCCAGCAGCCAGACTAGCGGATACAATGAGCAGTTCTTC. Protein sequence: CASSQTSGYNEQFF.

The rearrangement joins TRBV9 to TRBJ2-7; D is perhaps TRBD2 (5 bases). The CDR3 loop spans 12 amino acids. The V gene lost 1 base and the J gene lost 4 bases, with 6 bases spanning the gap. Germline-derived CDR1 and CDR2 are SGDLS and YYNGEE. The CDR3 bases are TGTGCCAGCAGCGTAAGGGAGTACGAGCAGTACTTC. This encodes CASSVREYEQYF.

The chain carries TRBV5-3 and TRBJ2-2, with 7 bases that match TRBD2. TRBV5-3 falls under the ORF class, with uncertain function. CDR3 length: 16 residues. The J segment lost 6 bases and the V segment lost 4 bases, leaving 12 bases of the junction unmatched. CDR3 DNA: TGTGCCAGAAGCCACTTTAGGGACTATCGCGCCGGGGAGCTGTTTTTT. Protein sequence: CARSHFRDYRAGELFF.

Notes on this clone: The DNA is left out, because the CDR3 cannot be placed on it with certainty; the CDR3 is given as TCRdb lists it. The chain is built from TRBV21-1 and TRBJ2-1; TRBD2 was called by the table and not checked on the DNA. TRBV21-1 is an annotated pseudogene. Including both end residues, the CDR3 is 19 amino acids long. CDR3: CASSKYSGGRVGWGNEQFF.

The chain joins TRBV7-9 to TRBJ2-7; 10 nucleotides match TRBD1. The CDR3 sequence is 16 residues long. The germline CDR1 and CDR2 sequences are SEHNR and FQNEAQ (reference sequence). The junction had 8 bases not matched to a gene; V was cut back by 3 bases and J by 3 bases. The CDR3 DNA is TGTGCCAGCAGCTTCGGGGCTTGGGACAGGGGCTACGAGCAGTACTTC. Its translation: CASSFGAWDRGYEQYF.

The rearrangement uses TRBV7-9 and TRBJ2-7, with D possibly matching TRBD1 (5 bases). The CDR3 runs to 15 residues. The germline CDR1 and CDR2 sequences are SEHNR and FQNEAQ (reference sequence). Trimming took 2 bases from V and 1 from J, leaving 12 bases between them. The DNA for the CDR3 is TGTGCCAGCAGCTTAATTCGCAGGGAATCCTACGAGCAGTACTTC. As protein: CASSLIRRESYEQYF.

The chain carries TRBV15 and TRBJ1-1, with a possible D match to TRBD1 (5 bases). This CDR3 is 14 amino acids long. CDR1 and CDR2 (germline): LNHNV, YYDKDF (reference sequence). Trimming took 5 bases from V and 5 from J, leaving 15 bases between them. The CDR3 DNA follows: TGTGCCACCAGCCACCAGGGTCGGTTGACTGAAGCTTTCTTT. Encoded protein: CATSHQGRLTEAFF.

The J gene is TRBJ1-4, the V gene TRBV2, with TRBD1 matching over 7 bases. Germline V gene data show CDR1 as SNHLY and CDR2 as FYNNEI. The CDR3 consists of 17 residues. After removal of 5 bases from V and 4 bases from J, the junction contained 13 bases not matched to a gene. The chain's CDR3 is CASSHALTGIDNEKLFF. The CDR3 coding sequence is TGTGCCAGCAGTCACGCCCTGACAGGGATAGATAATGAAAAACTGTTTTTT.

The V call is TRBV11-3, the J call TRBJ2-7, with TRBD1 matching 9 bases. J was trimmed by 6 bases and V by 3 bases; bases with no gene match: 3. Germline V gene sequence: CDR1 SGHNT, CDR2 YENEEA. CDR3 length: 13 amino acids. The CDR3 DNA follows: TGTGCCAGCAGCTTCGTGACAGGGGGCGAGCAGTACTTC. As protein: CASSFVTGGEQYF.

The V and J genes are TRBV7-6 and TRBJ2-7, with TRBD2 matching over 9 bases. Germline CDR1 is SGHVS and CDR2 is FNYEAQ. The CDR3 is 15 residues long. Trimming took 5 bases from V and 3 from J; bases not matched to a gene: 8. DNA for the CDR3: TGTGCCAGCAGCAGCGTAGCGGGAGAACTCTACGAGCAGTACTTC. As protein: CASSSVAGELYEQYF. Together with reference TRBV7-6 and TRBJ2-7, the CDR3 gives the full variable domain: GAGVSQSPRYKVTKRGQDVALRCDPISGHVSLYWYRQALGQGPEFLTYFNYEAQQDKSGLPNDRFSAERPEGSISTLTIQRTEQRDSAMYRCASSSVAGELYEQYFGPGTRLTVT.

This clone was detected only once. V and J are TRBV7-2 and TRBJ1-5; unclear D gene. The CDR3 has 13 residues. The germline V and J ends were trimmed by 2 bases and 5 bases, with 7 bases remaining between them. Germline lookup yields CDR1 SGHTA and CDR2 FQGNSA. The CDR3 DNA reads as TGTGCCAGCAGCTTATGGGCTGATCAGCCCCAGCATTTT. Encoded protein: CASSLWADQPQHF.

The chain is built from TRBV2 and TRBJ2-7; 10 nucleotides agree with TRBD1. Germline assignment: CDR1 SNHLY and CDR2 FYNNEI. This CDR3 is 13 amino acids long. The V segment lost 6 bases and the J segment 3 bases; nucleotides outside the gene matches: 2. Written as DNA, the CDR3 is TGTGCCAGCAGGCGGGACAGGGGCTACGAGCAGTACTTC. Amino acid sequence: CASRRDRGYEQYF.

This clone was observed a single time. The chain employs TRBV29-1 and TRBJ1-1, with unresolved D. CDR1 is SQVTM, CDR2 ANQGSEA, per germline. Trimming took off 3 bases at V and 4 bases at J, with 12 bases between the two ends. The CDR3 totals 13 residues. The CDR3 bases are TGCAGCGTTGATCGGGGTCGGGTCACTGAAGCTTTCTTT. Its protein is CSVDRGRVTEAFF.

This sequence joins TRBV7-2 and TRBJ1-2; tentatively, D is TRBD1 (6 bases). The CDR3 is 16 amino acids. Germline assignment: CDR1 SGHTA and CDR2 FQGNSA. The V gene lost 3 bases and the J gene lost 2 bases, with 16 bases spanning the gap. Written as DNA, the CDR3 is TGTGCCAGCAGCTTCCTCTCCAGGGGCGAAAACTATGGCTACACCTTC. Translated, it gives CASSFLSRGENYGYTF.

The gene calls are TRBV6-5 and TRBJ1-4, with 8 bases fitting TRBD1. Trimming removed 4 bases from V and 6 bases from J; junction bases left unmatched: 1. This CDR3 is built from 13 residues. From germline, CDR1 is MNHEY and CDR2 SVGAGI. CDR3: CASSWTGYEKLFF. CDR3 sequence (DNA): TGTGCCAGCAGTTGGACAGGGTATGAAAAACTGTTTTTT.

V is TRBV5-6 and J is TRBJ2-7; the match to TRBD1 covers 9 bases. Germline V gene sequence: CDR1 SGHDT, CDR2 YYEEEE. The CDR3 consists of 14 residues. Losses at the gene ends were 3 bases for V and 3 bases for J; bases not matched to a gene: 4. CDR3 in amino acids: CASSSGQGNYEQYF. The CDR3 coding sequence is TGTGCCAGCAGCTCGGGACAGGGTAACTACGAGCAGTACTTC.

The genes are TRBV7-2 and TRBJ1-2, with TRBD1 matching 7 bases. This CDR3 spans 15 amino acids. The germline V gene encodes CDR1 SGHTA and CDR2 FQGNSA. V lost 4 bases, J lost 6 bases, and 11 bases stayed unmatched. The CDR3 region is CASSSLRQGMHGYTF. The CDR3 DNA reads TGTGCCAGCAGCTCCCTCAGACAGGGTATGCATGGCTACACCTTC.

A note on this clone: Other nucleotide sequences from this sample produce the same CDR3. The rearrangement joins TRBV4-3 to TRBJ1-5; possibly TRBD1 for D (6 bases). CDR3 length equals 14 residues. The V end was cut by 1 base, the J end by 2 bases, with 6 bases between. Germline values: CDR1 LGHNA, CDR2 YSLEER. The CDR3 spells CASSQGQGNQPQHF. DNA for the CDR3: TGCGCCAGCAGCCAAGGACAGGGCAATCAGCCCCAGCATTTT.

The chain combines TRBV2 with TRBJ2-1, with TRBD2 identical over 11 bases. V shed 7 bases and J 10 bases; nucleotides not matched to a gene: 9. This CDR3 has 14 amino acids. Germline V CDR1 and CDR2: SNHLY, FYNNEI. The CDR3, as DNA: TGTGCCAGCACCTCTAGCGGGGGGCCGGGAGAGCAGTTCTTC. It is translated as CASTSSGGPGEQFF.

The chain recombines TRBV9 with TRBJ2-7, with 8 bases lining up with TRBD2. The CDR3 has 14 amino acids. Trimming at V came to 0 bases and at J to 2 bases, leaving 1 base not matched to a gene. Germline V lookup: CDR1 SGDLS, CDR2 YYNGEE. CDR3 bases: TGTGCCAGCAGCGTAGCGGGAGGGCCCTACGAGCAGTACTTC. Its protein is CASSVAGGPYEQYF.

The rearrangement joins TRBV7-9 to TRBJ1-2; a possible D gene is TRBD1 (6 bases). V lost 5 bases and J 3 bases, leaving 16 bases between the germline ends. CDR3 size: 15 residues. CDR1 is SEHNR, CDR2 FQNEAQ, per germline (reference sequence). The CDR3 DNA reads TGTGCCAGCAGCGGGGTGGGGGGGGGCTACTATGGCTACACCTTC. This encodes CASSGVGGGYYGYTF. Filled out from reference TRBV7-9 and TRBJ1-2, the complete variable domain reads DTGVSQNPRHKITKRGQNVTFRCDPISEHNRLYWYRQTLGQGPEFLTYFQNEAQLEKSRLLSDRFSAERPKGSFSTLEIQRTEQGDSAMYLCASSGVGGGYYGYTFGSGTRLTVV.

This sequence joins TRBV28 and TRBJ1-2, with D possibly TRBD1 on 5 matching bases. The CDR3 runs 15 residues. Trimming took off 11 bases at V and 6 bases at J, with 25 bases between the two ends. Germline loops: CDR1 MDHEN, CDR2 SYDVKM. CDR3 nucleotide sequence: TGTGCCTCATTATCACAGGAATTTAGCCCTGATGGCTACACCTTC. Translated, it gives CASLSQEFSPDGYTF.

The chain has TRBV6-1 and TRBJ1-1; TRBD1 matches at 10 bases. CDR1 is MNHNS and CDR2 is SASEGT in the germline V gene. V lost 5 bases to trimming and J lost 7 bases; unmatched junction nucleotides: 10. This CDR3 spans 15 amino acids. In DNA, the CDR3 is TGTGCCAGCAGTCCATATCCGGGACAGGGGTTTGAAGCTTTCTTT. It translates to CASSPYPGQGFEAFF.

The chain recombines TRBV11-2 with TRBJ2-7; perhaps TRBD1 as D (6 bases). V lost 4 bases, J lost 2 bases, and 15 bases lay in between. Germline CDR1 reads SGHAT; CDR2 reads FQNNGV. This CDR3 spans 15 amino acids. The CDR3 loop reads CASSSQTGITYEQYF. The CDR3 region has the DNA TGTGCCAGCAGCTCGCAGACAGGCATTACCTACGAGCAGTACTTC. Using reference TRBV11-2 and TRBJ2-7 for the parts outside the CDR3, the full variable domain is EAGVAQSPRYKIIEKRQSVAFWCNPISGHATLYWYQQILGQGPKLLIQFQNNGVVDDSQLPKDRFSAERLKGVDSTLKIQPAKLEDSAVYLCASSSQTGITYEQYFGPGTRLTVT.

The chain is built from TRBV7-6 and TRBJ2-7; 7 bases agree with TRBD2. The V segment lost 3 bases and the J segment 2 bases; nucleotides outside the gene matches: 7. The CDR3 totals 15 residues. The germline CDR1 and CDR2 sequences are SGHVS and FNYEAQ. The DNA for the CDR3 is TGTGCCAGCAGCTTCTCTAGCGGACCCACCTACGAGCAGTACTTC. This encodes CASSFSSGPTYEQYF.